Sequencing of this T cell receptor beta chain was carried out in a study of CD8 T cells in Susac syndrome. After extraction with the RNeasy kit, roughly 0.45 to 1 ug of the RNA was reverse transcribed using random hexamers. Multiplex immunoSEQ PCR targeted 54 Vbeta and 13 Jbeta TCR beta segments. In TCRdb, the immunoSEQ multiplex PCR reads were re-called with MiXCR into one record per CDR3 protein. This table holds about 120,000 distinct CDR3 sequences, just under 95% found once. The CDR3 sequence is 16 residues long. Trimming cost V 0 bases and J 7 bases; bases outside gene matches: 6. This clonotype was obtained from a human donor with Susac syndrome. The chain employs TRBV12-3 or TRBV12-4 and TRBJ2-2; 9 positions agree with TRBD2. Specimen: CD8+ T cells from PBMCs. In nucleotides, the CDR3 is TGTGCCAGCAGTTTAGCGCTAGGGACTAGCATCGGGGAGCTGTTTTTT. Protein sequence: CASSLALGTSIGELFF.